Here is one T cell receptor (beta chain) with its context. The antigen this receptor binds is unknown. Per-nucleotide qualities are absent, and no much larger clonotype sits a single base away. Unmatched junction bases come to 3, with V trimmed by 3 bases and J by 9 bases. Taken from the germline V gene, the CDR1 and CDR2 loops are SGHRS and YFSETQ. The CDR3 covers 14 residues, taking in both the cysteine and the phenylalanine. Just CDR3 DNA is preserved here, 42 bases in frame from base 1. Library preparation used RACE. Sequenced using a NextSeq 500. During library preparation, unique molecular identifiers were attached to individual cDNA molecules so that TCRs could be counted quantitatively and reproducibly. The paper's data handling went like this. Samples had a median of roughly 91,000 TCRs, with a range from roughly 23,224 to 700,000. The Decombinator software suite was used to annotate the V, J and CDR3 of the TCR reads. To make PS versus PT1 abundance plots, every sample was subsampled to the same number of TCRs (28,000). TCRs were defined as expanded if absent before sensitization and observed at least eight times at the 2-week time point. The raw public data were reprocessed by TCRdb itself: fastp quality trimming at Q25, MiXCR clonotype calling, in-frame beta chains only. Each entry is one CDR3 protein sequence, shown with its most common DNA and genes. The V and J calls here are based on TCRdb, not the publication. In all, the sample holds about 41,000 distinct CDR3 sequences, and over 3.5% of those were seen once. The top ten clones comprise about 26% of the sample.

This specimen belongs to a study of human T cells and chemical hapten exposure (dated by TCRdb to the early 2020s). In the study overall: For sensitization, 2% DPC in acetone was applied to a roughly 2 cm by roughly 2 cm area of upper inner arm skin. Libraries were pooled for sequencing, and per-sample TCR yields varied mainly because of small differences in library volumes within the pool. Throughout the study period of about 23 weeks, patients also received therapeutic DPC doses to the scalp every week. Peripheral blood TCR repertoire changes were tracked in vivo in alopecia patients during primary and secondary sensitization to the hapten diphenylcyclopropenone (DPC). For every blood RNA sample, sequencing covered both the TCR alpha and TCR beta chains. Nearly 30 alopecia patients provided blood for TCR sequencing at one to four time points (pre-sensitization, 2, 6 and 24 weeks). Patch testing was performed on the upper back with Finn chambers containing 0.01% DPC, and the patch tests were scored after 6 days according to International Contact Dermatitis Research Group standards. Patient blood was sampled pre-sensitization (week 0) and at 2, 6 and about 24 weeks after DPC sensitization. The mostly female patient cohort included alopecia areata with under or over 50% scalp involvement, alopecia totalis and alopecia universalis.

Study-wide conclusions, independent of this receptor: The number of TCRs above 1 in 1000 frequency did not change with DPC sensitization; there was no evidence of global repertoire structure alterations. Repeated subsampling changed both the strength of the expansion versus patch-test correlation and the threshold at which that correlation became significant. Because every patient had alopecia, a presumed autoimmune disease, the patients' immune response might differ from that of healthy individuals. Patch test score was positively correlated with the number of PT1 expanded TCRs, with significance at thresholds 8, 16 and 32 but not at 4. Expanded TCRs formed significantly more large CDR3 similarity clusters than pre-sensitization or healthy control sets, consistent with antigen-driven responses.

According to the study, the label for this sample's time point signals: patch test 1, 2 weeks after DPC sensitization. The sample's treatment or condition label, decoded: therapeutic diphenylcyclopropenone sensitization with weekly scalp DPC. Total RNA was extracted from unfractionated whole blood that had been collected in Tempus Blood RNA tubes. At each patch-test visit, blood was drawn before the patch test was applied. Eligible patients were aged 18 to 70, diagnosed with alopecia, deemed suitable for DPC therapy, and excluded if pregnant. This specimen consisted of whole blood, obtained in connection with sensitization to the hapten diphenylcyclopropenone (DPC). This TCR came from a man aged 45-65 years with alopecia areata. Some clones in this sample may be carry-over from other donors' samples. The rearranged segments are TRBV5-1 and TRBJ1-6; 10 of the junction bases match TRBD1. The CDR3 in this case is CASSSRDRGSPLHF. The DNA sequence is TGCGCCAGCAGCTCCCGGGACAGGGGTTCACCCCTCCACTTT. Reference TRBV5-1 and TRBJ1-6 genes cover what lies past the CDR3, so the full variable domain is KAGVTQTPRYLIKTRGQQVTLSCSPISGHRSVSWYQQTPGQGLQFLFEYFSETQRNKGNFPGRFSGRQFSNSRSEMNVSTLELGDSALYLCASSSRDRGSPLHFGNGTRLTVT.